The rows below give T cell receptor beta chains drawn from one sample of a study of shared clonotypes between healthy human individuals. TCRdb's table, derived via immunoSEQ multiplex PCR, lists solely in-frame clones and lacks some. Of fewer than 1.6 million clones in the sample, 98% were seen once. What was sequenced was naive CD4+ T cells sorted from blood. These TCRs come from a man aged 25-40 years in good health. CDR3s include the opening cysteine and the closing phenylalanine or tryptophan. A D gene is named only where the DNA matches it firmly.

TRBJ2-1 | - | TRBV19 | TGTGCCAGTAGTATTATCCCAAGCTCCTACAATGAGCAGTTCTTC | CASSIIPSSYNEQFF
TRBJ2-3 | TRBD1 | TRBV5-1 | TGCGCCAGCAGCCTCGGGACAGGGTTCGTAACAGATACGCAGTATTTT | CASSLGTGFVTDTQYF
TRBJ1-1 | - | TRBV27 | TGTGCCAGCAGTTTCTTGAACACTGAAGCTTTCTTT | CASSFLNTEAFF
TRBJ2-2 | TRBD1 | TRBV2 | TGTGCCAGCCTTAGACAGGGGCCCAGCGGGGAGCTGTTTTTT | CASLRQGPSGELFF
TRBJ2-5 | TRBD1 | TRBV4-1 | TGCGCCAGCAGCAAGGGACAGGTCTGGGCCCAAGAGACCCAGTACTTC | CASSKGQVWAQETQYF
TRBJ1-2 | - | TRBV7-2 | TGTGCCAGCAGCTTTCAGGGTAGGGCCTCAGGCTACACCTTC | CASSFQGRASGYTF
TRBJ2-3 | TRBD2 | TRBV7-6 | TGTGCCAGCAGCTCCCAGCCTCGGACTAGCGGTAACACAGATACGCAGTATTTT | CASSSQPRTSGNTDTQYF
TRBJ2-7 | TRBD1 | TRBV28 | TGTGCCAGCAGTCTGGGACAGACATACGAGCAGTACTTC | CASSLGQTYEQYF
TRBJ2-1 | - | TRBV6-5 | TGTGCCAGCAGTTACTTCGCTAGCTCCTACAATGAGCAGTTCTTC | CASSYFASSYNEQFF
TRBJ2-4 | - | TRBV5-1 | TGCGCCAGCAGCGTAGAACTCAAAAACATTCAGTACTTC | CASSVELKNIQYF
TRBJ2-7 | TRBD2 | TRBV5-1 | TGCGCCAGCAGCAAAAATCAAAATAGCGGGAGAGGATACGAGCAGTACTTC | CASSKNQNSGRGYEQYF